Listed below are T cell receptor beta chains from one sample, sequenced in a study of blood T cell repertoires in COVID-19. The table came from immunoSEQ multiplex PCR; TCRdb's copy has only in-frame clones and leaves some out. The profile shows fewer than 600,000 clones, approximately 90% of them singletons. Sequencing input: PBMCs or T cells enriched from blood (not recorded which). The receptor source for this set is a woman aged 40 to 50 who had recovered from COVID-19. CDR3s include the opening cysteine and the closing phenylalanine or tryptophan. D genes are given only for firm matches. Clone size is stated in some rows and not others, as once, few, many or a class when expanded.

J gene: TRBJ2-7
V gene: TRBV5-1
D gene: NA
clone size: once
CDR3 length: 13
CDR3 protein: CASSLAGSPEQYF
CDR3 DNA: TGCGCCAGCAGTCTGGCCGGGTCGCCGGAGCAGTACTTC

J gene: TRBJ2-1
V gene: TRBV25-1
D gene: TRBD2
clone size: NA
CDR3 length: 17
CDR3 protein: CASSDPSRAGAYNEQFF
CDR3 DNA: TGTGCCAGCAGTGACCCCTCAAGAGCGGGAGCCTACAATGAGCAGTTCTTC

J gene: TRBJ2-7
V gene: TRBV4-3
D gene: TRBD2
clone size: NA
CDR3 length: 14
CDR3 protein: CASSRLAGGYEQYF
CDR3 DNA: TGCGCCAGCAGCCGTTTAGCGGGAGGCTACGAGCAGTACTTC

J gene: TRBJ1-2
V gene: TRBV4-1
D gene: NA
clone size: NA
CDR3 length: 17
CDR3 protein: CASSQERGGRIDYGYTF
CDR3 DNA: TGCGCCAGCAGCCAAGAACGCGGAGGGAGGATTGACTATGGTTACACCTTC

J gene: TRBJ1-2
V gene: TRBV6-5
D gene: TRBD1
clone size: few
CDR3 length: 12
CDR3 protein: CASRTGRDGYTF
CDR3 DNA: TGTGCCAGCAGGACAGGGCGGGATGGCTACACCTTC

J gene: TRBJ2-3
V gene: TRBV5-4
D gene: TRBD2
clone size: NA
CDR3 length: 16
CDR3 protein: CASSQQGLAVRRTQYF
CDR3 DNA: TGTGCCAGCAGCCAGCAGGGACTAGCGGTCCGGCGTACGCAGTATTTT

J gene: TRBJ1-6
V gene: TRBV10-2
D gene: TRBD1
clone size: NA
CDR3 length: 14
CDR3 protein: CASRGTGNNSPLHF
CDR3 DNA: TGCGCCAGCAGGGGGACAGGAAATAATTCACCCCTCCACTTT

J gene: TRBJ2-7
V gene: TRBV11-1
D gene: TRBD1
clone size: NA
CDR3 length: 14
CDR3 protein: CASSLDRTGYEQYF
CDR3 DNA: TGTGCCAGCAGCTTAGATCGGACAGGGTACGAGCAGTACTTC

J gene: TRBJ2-3
V gene: TRBV10-3
D gene: TRBD2
clone size: NA
CDR3 length: 16
CDR3 protein: CAISPASGSLIDTQYF
CDR3 DNA: TGTGCCATCAGTCCGGCTAGCGGGAGTTTGATAGATACGCAGTATTTT

J gene: TRBJ1-2
V gene: TRBV5-6
D gene: NA
clone size: NA
CDR3 length: 13
CDR3 protein: CASSPGDFYGYTF
CDR3 DNA: TGTGCCAGCAGCCCTGGGGACTTTTATGGCTACACCTTC

J gene: TRBJ2-5
V gene: TRBV7-2
D gene: NA
clone size: few
CDR3 length: 14
CDR3 protein: CASSLGREEETQYF
CDR3 DNA: TGTGCCAGCAGCTTAGGGAGGGAAGAGGAGACCCAGTACTTC

J gene: TRBJ1-1
V gene: TRBV30
D gene: NA
clone size: NA
CDR3 length: 14
CDR3 protein: CAWSVNIRNTEAFF
CDR3 DNA: TGTGCCTGGAGTGTGAACATACGAAACACTGAAGCTTTCTTT

J gene: TRBJ1-2
V gene: TRBV7-2
D gene: NA
clone size: NA
CDR3 length: 15
CDR3 protein: CASSLGSGPPYGYTF
CDR3 DNA: TGTGCCAGCAGCTTGGGATCAGGGCCACCATATGGCTACACCTTC

J gene: TRBJ2-7
V gene: TRBV5-1
D gene: NA
clone size: NA
CDR3 length: 14
CDR3 protein: CASSPPDRPYEQYF
CDR3 DNA: TGCGCCAGCAGCCCCCCGGACAGACCCTACGAGCAGTACTTC

J gene: TRBJ2-6
V gene: TRBV7-7
D gene: NA
clone size: NA
CDR3 length: 16
CDR3 protein: CASSSAVAVGANVLTF
CDR3 DNA: TGTGCCAGCAGCTCTGCGGTCGCGGTTGGGGCCAACGTCCTGACTTTC

J gene: TRBJ1-2
V gene: TRBV6-5
D gene: NA
clone size: NA
CDR3 length: 15
CDR3 protein: CASSYGGGGNYGYTF
CDR3 DNA: TGTGCCAGCAGTTACGGGGGAGGGGGGAACTATGGCTACACCTTC

J gene: TRBJ2-7
V gene: TRBV7-9
D gene: NA
clone size: NA
CDR3 length: 14
CDR3 protein: CASIPGISSYEQYF
CDR3 DNA: TGTGCCAGCATCCCCGGGATTTCCTCCTACGAGCAGTACTTC

J gene: TRBJ2-7
V gene: TRBV18
D gene: TRBD2
clone size: few
CDR3 length: 14
CDR3 protein: CASSKLAGVHEQYF
CDR3 DNA: TGTGCCAGCTCCAAACTAGCGGGAGTGCACGAGCAGTACTTC

J gene: TRBJ1-1
V gene: TRBV12-3/TRBV12-4
D gene: TRBD1
clone size: few
CDR3 length: 13
CDR3 protein: CASSPDRVTEAFF
CDR3 DNA: TGTGCCAGCAGTCCGGACAGGGTCACTGAAGCTTTCTTT

J gene: TRBJ2-7
V gene: TRBV7-9
D gene: TRBD2
clone size: NA
CDR3 length: 15
CDR3 protein: CASSLLAGESYEQYF
CDR3 DNA: TGTGCCAGCAGCTTACTAGCGGGAGAGTCCTACGAGCAGTACTTC

J gene: TRBJ1-5
V gene: TRBV19
D gene: TRBD1
clone size: once
CDR3 length: 15
CDR3 protein: CASSIVTGGQQPQHF
CDR3 DNA: TGTGCCAGTAGTATTGTAACAGGGGGTCAGCAGCCCCAGCATTTT

J gene: TRBJ1-1
V gene: TRBV11-3
D gene: TRBD1
clone size: NA
CDR3 length: 13
CDR3 protein: CASSPPGQDEAFF
CDR3 DNA: TGTGCCAGCAGCCCGCCGGGACAGGATGAAGCTTTCTTT

J gene: TRBJ2-2
V gene: TRBV5-1
D gene: NA
clone size: once
CDR3 length: 18
CDR3 protein: CASSLLPQGISNTGELFF
CDR3 DNA: TGCGCCAGCAGCTTGTTGCCTCAGGGAATTTCGAACACCGGGGAGCTGTTTTTT

J gene: TRBJ2-2
V gene: TRBV5-1
D gene: NA
clone size: NA
CDR3 length: 14
CDR3 protein: CASSLQANTGELFF
CDR3 DNA: TGCGCCAGCAGCTTACAGGCGAACACCGGGGAGCTGTTTTTT

J gene: TRBJ2-2
V gene: TRBV5-1
D gene: NA
clone size: NA
CDR3 length: 14
CDR3 protein: CASKSSANTGELFF
CDR3 DNA: TGCGCCAGCAAGAGTAGCGCGAACACCGGGGAGCTGTTTTTT

J gene: TRBJ2-2
V gene: TRBV24-1
D gene: TRBD1
clone size: NA
CDR3 length: 14
CDR3 protein: CATSGTGYTGELFF
CDR3 DNA: TGTGCCACATCCGGGACAGGGTACACCGGGGAGCTGTTTTTT

J gene: TRBJ2-1
V gene: TRBV6-5
D gene: NA
clone size: few
CDR3 length: 13
CDR3 protein: CASSSFRRDEQFF
CDR3 DNA: TGTGCCAGCAGTTCCTTCAGGAGGGATGAGCAGTTCTTC

J gene: TRBJ2-1
V gene: TRBV6-5
D gene: NA
clone size: NA
CDR3 length: 14
CDR3 protein: CASTRGRAGDEQFF
CDR3 DNA: TGTGCGTCAACAAGAGGCAGGGCAGGCGATGAGCAGTTCTTC

J gene: TRBJ1-6
V gene: TRBV13
D gene: NA
clone size: NA
CDR3 length: 16
CDR3 protein: CASSSSPQGYNSPLHF
CDR3 DNA: TGTGCCAGCAGCTCGTCCCCGCAGGGTTATAATTCACCCCTCCACTTT

J gene: TRBJ1-6
V gene: TRBV30
D gene: NA
clone size: NA
CDR3 length: 11
CDR3 protein: CAWKGAPALHF
CDR3 DNA: TGTGCCTGGAAAGGGGCCCCGGCCCTCCACTTT